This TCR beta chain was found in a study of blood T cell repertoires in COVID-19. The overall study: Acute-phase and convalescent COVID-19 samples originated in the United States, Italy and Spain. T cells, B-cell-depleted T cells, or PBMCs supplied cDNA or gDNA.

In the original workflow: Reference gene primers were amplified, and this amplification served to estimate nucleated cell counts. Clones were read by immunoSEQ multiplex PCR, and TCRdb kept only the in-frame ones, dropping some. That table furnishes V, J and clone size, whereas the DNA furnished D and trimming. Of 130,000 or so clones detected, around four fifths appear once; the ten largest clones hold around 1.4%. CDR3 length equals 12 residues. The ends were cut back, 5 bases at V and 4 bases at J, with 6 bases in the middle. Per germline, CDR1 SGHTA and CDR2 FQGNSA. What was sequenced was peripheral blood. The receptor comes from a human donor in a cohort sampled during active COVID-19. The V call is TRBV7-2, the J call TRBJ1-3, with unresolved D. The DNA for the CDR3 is TGTGCCAGCAGCCCCCGGGGAAACACCATATATTTT. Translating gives CASSPRGNTIYF.